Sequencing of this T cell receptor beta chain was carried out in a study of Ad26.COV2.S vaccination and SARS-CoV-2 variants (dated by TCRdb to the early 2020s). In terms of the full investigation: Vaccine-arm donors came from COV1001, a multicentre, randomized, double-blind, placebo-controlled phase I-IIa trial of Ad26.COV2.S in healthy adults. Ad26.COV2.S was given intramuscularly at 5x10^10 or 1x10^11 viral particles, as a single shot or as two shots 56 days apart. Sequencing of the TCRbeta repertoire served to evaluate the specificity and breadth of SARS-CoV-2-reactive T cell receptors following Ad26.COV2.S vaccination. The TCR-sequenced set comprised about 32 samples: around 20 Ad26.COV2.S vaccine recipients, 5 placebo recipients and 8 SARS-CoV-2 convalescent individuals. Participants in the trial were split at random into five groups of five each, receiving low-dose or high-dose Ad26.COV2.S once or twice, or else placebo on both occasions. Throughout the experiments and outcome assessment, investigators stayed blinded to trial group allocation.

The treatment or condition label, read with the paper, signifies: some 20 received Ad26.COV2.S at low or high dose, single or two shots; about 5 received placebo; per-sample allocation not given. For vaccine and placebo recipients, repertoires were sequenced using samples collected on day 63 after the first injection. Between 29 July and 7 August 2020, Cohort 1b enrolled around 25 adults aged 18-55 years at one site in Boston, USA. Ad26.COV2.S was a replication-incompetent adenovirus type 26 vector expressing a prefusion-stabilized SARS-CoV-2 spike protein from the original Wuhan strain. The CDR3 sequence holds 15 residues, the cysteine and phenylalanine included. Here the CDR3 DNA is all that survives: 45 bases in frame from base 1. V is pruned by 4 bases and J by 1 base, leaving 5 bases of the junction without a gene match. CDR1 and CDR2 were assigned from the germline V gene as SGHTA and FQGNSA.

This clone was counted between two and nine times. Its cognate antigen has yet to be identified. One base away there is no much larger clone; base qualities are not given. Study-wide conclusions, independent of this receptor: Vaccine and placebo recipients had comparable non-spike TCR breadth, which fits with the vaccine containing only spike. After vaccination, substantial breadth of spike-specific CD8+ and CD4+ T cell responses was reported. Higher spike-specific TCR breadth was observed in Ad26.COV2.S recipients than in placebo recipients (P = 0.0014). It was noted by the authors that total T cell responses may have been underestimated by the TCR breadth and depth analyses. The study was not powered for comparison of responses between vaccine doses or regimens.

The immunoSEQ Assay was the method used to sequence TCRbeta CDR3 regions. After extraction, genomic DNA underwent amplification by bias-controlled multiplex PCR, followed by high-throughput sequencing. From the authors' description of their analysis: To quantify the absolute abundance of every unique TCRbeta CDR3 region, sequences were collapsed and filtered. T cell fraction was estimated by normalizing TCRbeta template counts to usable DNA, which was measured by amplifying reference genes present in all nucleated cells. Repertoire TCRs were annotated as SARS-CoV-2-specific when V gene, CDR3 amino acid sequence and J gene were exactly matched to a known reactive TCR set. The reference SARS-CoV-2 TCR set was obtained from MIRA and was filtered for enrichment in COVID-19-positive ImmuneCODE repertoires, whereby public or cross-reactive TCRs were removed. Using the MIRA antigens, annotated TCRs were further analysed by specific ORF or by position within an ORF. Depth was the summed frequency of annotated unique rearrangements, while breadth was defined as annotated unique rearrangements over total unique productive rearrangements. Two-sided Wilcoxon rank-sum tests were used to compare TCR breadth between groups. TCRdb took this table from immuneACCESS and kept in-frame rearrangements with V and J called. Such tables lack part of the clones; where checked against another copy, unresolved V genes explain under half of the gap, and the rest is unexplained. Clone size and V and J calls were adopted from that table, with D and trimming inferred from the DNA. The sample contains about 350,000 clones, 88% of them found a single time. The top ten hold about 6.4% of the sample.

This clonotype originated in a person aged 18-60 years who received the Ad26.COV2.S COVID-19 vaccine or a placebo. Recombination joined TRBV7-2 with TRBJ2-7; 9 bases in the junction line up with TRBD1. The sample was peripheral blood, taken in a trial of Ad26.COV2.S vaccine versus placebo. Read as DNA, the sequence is TGTGCCAGCAGCTACGTCGGGACAGGGTCCTACGAGCAGTACTTC. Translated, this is CASSYVGTGSYEQYF.